This TCR beta chain is drawn from a study of T cell repertoires in cytomegalovirus infection (dated by TCRdb to the late 2010s). For context, the study as a whole: Peptide stimulations targeted recently identified HLA-C-restricted CMV epitopes, whose presentation resists viral immunomodulation, together with well-studied HLA-B-restricted epitopes. The HLA type of each donor mattered for the analysis, because public TCR beta signatures pointed to carriage of CMV infection along with the matching HLA type.

There are a few counts of this clonotype. Its antigen is still unknown. No base quality information exists; no much larger clone differs at one position. The treatment or condition label of this sample denotes: in vitro stimulation with specific CMV peptide epitopes to enrich CMV-specific T cells. For sequencing, an Illumina HiSeq 1500 was employed. The public reads were reanalyzed by TCRdb: fastp trimming at Q25, MiXCR alignment, in-frame beta chains only. Each entry merges the rows of one CDR3 protein and shows their most common DNA and genes. The table for this sample lists about 480,000 distinct CDR3 sequences; roughly a third of them were counted only once. The ten biggest clones cover roughly 16% of the sample. Overall study outcomes, separate from this receptor: In the ex vivo response, HLA-C-restricted CMV-specific TCR beta clonotypes were dominant, and in two of eight donors the single most frequent clonotype came from this HLA-C-restricted group. Cumulative frequency of public TCR beta family members discriminated carriers of CMV infection plus the relevant HLA type in this cohort and an independent approximately 350-donor cohort.

Trimming leaves V shorter by 3 bases and J shorter by 7 bases, with the junction holding 9 bases beyond the gene matches. From a lookup of the germline V gene, CDR1 and CDR2 are SGHVS and FNYEAQ. There are 16 amino acids in the CDR3, from cysteine to phenylalanine inclusive. Only the CDR3 DNA is retained, 48 bases long and in frame from the first base. This clonotype originated in a human donor in good health (CMV status not recorded). Some clones in this sample may be carry-over from other donors' samples. Sample: cultured PBMCs, taken from culture after CMV antigen stimulation. The sequence joins TRBV7-6 to TRBJ1-4, with 9 bases aligning to TRBD1. In nucleotides, the sequence is TGTGCCAGCAGCTTCGGGACAGGGAAGTTGGCTGAAAAACTGTTTTTT. It encodes CASSFGTGKLAEKLFF. The variable domain in full, with residues beyond the CDR3 obtained from the reference TRBV7-6 and TRBJ1-4 genes, is GAGVSQSPRYKVTKRGQDVALRCDPISGHVSLYWYRQALGQGPEFLTYFNYEAQQDKSGLPNDRFSAERPEGSISTLTIQRTEQRDSAMYRCASSFGTGKLAEKLFFGSGTQLSVL.